This T cell receptor beta chain was obtained from a study of naive CD8 T cells in extremely preterm neonates. To note about this clone: Its antigen is currently unknown.

Extremely preterm births at 23-27 weeks of gestation supplied the samples. Sorted cells: live naive CD8+ T cells, CD45RA+CCR7+, Annexin V-negative. Sorted naive CD8+ T cell numbers ranged ~17,000 to ~100,000. Study findings and constraints: Preterm neonates shared more CDR3 nucleotide sequences (about 2.5%) than older groups. Relative to older groups, preterm infants had shorter, less trimmed CDR3s with fewer N additions. Preterm neonates had significantly lower iChao1 richness than other age groups.

Profiled with immunoSEQ multiplex PCR; TCRdb holds only in-frame clones, not every one. The sample has 20,000 or so clones; 70% to 90% are singletons. Germline V gene lookup returns CDR1 SGHRS and CDR2 YFSETQ. Trimming removed 3 bases from V and 0 bases from J; junction bases left unmatched: 2. This CDR3 has 16 residues. The sequencing sample was made of naive CD8+ T cells from cord blood. The source of this sequence is a boy who was born preterm. The rearrangement uses TRBV5-1 and TRBJ2-4; 11 positions match TRBD2. The CDR3 region has the DNA TGCGCCAGCAGCTCGACTAGCGGGGTAGCCAAAAACATTCAGTACTTC. It translates to CASSSTSGVAKNIQYF.